This TCR beta chain originates from a study of blood T cell repertoires in COVID-19. Method: immunoSEQ multiplex PCR; TCRdb's copy keeps in-frame clones and lacks some. The sample has about 72,000 clones, 86% seen once; the top ten hold over 7.5%. The V gene end was trimmed by 7 bases and the J gene end by 3 bases; junction bases not matched to a gene: 15. CDR3 size: 16 residues. The germline V gene encodes CDR1 GTSNPN and CDR2 SVGIG (reference sequence). This chain uses TRBV30 with TRBJ1-3, with 7 bases aligning to TRBD1. The receptor was isolated from a man younger than 40 with acute or convalescent COVID-19. Sequencing was done on a sample of peripheral blood. The CDR3 protein is CAYRGQLLGSGNTIYF. The CDR3 DNA reads as TGTGCCTACCGGGGACAGCTACTCGGCAGTGGAAACACCATATATTTT.